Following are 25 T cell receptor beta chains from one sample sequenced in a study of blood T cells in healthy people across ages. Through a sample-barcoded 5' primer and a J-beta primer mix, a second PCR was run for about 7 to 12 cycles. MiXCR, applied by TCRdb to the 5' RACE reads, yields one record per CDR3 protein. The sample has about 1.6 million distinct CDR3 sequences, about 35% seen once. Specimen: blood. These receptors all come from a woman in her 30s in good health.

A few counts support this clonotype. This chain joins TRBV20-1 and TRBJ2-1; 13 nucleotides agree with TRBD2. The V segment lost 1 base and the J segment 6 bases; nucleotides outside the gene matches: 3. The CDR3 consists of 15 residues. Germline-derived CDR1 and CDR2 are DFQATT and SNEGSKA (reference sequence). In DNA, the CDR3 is TGCAGTGCTAGAGGTACTAGCGGGAGGGCCAATGAGCAGTTCTTC. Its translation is CSARGTSGRANEQFF.

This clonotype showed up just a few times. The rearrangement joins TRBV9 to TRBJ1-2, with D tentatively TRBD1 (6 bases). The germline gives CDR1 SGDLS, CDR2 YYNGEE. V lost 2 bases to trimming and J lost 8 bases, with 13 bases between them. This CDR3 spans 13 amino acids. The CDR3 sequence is CASSVGGLVGYTF. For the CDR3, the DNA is TGTGCCAGCAGCGTCGGGGGCCTTGTCGGCTACACCTTC.

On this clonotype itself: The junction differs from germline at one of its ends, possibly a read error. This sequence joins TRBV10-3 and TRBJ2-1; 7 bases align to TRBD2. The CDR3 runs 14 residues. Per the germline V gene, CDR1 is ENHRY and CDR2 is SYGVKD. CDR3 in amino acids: CAIRGTTGYNERFF. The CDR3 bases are TGTGCCATCAGAGGGACTACGGGATACAATGAGCGGTTCTTC.

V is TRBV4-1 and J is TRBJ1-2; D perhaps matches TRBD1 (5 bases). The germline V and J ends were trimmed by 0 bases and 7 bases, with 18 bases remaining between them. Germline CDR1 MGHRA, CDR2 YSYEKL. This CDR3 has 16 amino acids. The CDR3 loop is CASSQEGGGRRSGYTF. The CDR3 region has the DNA TGCGCCAGCAGCCAAGAGGGCGGGGGTCGGAGGAGTGGCTACACCTTC.

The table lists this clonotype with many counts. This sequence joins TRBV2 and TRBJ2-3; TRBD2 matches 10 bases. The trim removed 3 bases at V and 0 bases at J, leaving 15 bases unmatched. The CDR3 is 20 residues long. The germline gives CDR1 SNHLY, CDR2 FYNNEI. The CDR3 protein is CASSEEGLASVVASTDTQYF. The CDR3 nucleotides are TGTGCCAGCAGTGAGGAGGGACTAGCGTCGGTCGTGGCGAGCACAGATACGCAGTATTTT.

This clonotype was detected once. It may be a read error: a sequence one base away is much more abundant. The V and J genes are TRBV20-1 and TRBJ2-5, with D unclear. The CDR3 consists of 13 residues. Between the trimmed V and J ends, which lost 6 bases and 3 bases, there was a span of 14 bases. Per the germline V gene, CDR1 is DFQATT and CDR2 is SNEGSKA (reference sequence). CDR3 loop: CSALDSLKETQYF. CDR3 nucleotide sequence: TGCAGTGCCTTAGACTCTCTCAAAGAGACCCAGTACTTC.

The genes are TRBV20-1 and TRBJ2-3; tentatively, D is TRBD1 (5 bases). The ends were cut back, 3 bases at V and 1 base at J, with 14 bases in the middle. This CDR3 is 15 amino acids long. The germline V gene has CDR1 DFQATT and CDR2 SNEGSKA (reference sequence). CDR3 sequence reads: CSASPGADRTDTQYF. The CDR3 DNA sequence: TGCAGTGCTAGTCCTGGGGCGGATCGCACAGATACGCAGTATTTT.

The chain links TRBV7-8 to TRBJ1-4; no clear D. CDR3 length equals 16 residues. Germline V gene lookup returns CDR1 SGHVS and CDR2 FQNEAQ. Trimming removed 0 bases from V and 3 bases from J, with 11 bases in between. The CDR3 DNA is TGTGCCAGCAGCTTAGCCACCCCGAGGGCTAATGAAAAACTGTTTTTT. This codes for CASSLATPRANEKLFF. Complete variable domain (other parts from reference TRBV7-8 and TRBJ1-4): GAGVSQSPRYKVAKRGQDVALRCDPISGHVSLFWYQQALGQGPEFLTYFQNEAQLDKSGLPSDRFFAERPEGSVSTLKIQRTQQEDSAVYLCASSLATPRANEKLFFGSGTQLSVL.

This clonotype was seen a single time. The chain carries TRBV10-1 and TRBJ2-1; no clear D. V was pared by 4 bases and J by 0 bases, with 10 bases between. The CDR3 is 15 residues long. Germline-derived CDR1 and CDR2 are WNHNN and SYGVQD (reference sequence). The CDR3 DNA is TGCGCCAGCAGTGCAGCGCGGAGCTCCTACAATGAGCAGTTCTTC. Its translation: CASSAARSSYNEQFF.

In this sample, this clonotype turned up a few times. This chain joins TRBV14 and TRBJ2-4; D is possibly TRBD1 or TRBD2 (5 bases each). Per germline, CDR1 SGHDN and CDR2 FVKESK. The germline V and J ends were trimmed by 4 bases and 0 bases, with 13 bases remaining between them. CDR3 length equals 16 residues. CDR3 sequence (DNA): TGTGCCAGCAGCCGAACTGGGGGTCTAGCCAAAAACATTCAGTACTTC. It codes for CASSRTGGLAKNIQYF.

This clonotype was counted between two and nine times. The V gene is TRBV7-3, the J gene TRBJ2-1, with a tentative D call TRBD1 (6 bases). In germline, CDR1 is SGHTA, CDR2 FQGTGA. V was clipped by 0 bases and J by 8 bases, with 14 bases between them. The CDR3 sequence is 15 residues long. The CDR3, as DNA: TGTGCCAGCAGCTTAACCACAGGGTGGTTGGATGAGCAGTTCTTC. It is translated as CASSLTTGWLDEQFF.

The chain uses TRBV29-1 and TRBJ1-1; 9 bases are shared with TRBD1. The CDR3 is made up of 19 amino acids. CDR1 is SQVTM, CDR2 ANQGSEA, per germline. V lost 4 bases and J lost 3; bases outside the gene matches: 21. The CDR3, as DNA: TGCAGCGTTGTGAGATGGGGACAGGGTGAATCCTATTGGGACACTGAAGCTTTCTTT. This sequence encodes CSVVRWGQGESYWDTEAFF.

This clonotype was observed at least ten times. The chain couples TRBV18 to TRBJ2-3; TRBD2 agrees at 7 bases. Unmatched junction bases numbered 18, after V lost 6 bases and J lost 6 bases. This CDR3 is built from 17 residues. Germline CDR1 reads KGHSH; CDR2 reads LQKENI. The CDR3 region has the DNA TGTGCCAGCTCGCCTCGAGGAACGGCTAGCGGAGGGGATACGCAGTATTTT. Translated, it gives CASSPRGTASGGDTQYF.

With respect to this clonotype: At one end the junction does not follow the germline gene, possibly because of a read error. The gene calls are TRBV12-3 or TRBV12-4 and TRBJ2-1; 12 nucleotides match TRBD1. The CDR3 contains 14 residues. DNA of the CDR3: TGTGCCAGCCGTTTGGGACAGGGGGCGGATGAGCGGTTCTTC. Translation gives CASRLGQGADERFF.

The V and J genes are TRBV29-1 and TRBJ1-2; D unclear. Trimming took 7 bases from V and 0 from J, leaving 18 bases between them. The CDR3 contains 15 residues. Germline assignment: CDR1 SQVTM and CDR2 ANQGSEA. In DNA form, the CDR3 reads TGCAGCGCAACCTGGGAGAATAGGGCTAACTATGGCTACACCTTC. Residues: CSATWENRANYGYTF.

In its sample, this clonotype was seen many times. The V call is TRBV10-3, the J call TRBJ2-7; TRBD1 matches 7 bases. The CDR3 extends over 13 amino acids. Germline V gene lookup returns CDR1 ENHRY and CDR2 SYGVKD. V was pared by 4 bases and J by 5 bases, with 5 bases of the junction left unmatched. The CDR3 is CAISGTGVDEQYF. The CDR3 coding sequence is TGTGCCATCAGTGGAACAGGGGTCGACGAGCAGTACTTC.

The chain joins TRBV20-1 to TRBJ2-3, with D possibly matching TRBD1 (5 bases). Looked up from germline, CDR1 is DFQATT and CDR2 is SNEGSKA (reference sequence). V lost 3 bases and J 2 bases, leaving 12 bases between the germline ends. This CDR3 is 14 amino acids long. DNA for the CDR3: TGCAGTGCTAGCGGCGCGGACAACACAGATACGCAGTATTTT. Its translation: CSASGADNTDTQYF.

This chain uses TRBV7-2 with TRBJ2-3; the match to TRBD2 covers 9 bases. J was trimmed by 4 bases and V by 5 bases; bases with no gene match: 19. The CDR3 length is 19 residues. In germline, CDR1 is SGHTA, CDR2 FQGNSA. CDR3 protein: CASSLPRGAGGPISDTQYF. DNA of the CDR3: TGTGCCAGCAGCCTCCCCCGAGGGGCGGGGGGGCCGATATCAGATACGCAGTATTTT.

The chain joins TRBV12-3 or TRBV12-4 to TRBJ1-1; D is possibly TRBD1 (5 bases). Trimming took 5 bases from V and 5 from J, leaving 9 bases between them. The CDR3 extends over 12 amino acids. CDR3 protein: CASSHGTTEAFF. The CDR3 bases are TGTGCCAGCAGTCATGGGACGACTGAAGCTTTCTTT.

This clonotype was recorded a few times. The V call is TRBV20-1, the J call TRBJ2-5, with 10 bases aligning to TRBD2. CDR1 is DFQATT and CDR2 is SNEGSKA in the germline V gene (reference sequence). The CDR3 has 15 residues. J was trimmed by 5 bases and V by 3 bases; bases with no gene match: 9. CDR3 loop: CSASLGTSVGETQYF. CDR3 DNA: TGCAGTGCTAGCCTCGGGACTAGCGTTGGGGAGACCCAGTACTTC.

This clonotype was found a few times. CDR3 DNA: TGTGCCAGCAGCCCCTTAGCGGGAGAAGGAGACGAGCAGTACTTC. It yields the protein CASSPLAGEGDEQYF. The V gene is TRBV5-6, the J gene TRBJ2-7, with 9 nucleotides matching TRBD2. With V trimmed by 4 bases and J by 5 bases, 10 bases remained unmatched. The CDR3 loop spans 15 amino acids. Germline V gives CDR1 SGHDT, CDR2 YYEEEE.

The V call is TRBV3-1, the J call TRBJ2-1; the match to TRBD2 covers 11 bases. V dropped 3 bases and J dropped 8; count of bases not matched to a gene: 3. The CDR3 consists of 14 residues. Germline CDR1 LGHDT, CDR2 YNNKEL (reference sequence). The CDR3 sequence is CASSHSLAGDEQFF. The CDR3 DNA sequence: TGTGCCAGCAGCCATTCACTAGCGGGAGATGAGCAGTTCTTC.

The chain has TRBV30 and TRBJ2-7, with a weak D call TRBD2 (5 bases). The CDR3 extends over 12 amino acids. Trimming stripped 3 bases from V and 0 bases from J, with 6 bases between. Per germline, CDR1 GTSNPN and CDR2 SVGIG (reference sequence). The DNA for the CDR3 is TGTGCCTGGAGCCGGGGCTCCTACGAGCAGTACTTC. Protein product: CAWSRGSYEQYF.

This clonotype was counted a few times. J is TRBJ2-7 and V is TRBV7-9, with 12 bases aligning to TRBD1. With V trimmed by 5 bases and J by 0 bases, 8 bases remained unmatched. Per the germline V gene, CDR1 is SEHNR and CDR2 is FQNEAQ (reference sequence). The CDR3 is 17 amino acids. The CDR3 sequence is CASSRGTGGPSSYEQYF. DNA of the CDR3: TGTGCCAGCAGCCGTGGGACAGGGGGCCCGAGCTCCTACGAGCAGTACTTC.

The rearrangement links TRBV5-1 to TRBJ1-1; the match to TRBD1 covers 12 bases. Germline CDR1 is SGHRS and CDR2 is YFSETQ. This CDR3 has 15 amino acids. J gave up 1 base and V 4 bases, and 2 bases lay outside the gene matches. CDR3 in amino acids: CASSGGQGANTEAFF. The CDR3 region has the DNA TGCGCCAGCAGCGGGGGACAGGGGGCGAACACTGAAGCTTTCTTT.